One and the same sample provided the 9 T cell receptor beta chains below, sequenced in a study of blood T cell repertoires in COVID-19. Using immunoSEQ multiplex PCR, the repertoire was profiled, and TCRdb retains in-frame clones only, with some absent. Here the sample spans about 370,000 clones, roughly nine tenths being singletons. The sequenced sample was PBMCs or T cells enriched from blood (not recorded which). These receptors originate from a man younger than 35 who had recovered from COVID-19.

The chain employs TRBV29-1 and TRBJ2-5, with D perhaps matching TRBD2 (6 bases). The assigned J gene may be wrong: the sequence end matches TRBJ2-7 better. This CDR3 is built from 12 residues. Germline CDR1 is SQVTM and CDR2 is ANQGSEA. The CDR3 DNA follows: TGCAGCGCCGGGGGTACGGGGTACGAGCAGTACTTC. This translates into CSAGGTGYEQYF.

CDR3 coding DNA: TGTGCCAGCAGCGTAAGGGGGTTGGGGTACCAAGAGACCCAGTACTTC. It yields the protein CASSVRGLGYQETQYF. This sequence joins TRBV9 and TRBJ2-5, with TRBD1 as a possible D gene (6 bases). Germline CDR1 is SGDLS and CDR2 is YYNGEE. The CDR3 consists of 16 residues. V was cut by 1 base and J by 0 bases, with 13 bases left in between.

The table lists this clone with a count of one. The gene calls are TRBV6-2 or TRBV6-3 and TRBJ1-5, with 7 bases that match TRBD1. The junction had 6 bases not matched to a gene; V was cut back by 5 bases and J by 2 bases. Germline CDR1 and CDR2: MNHEY and SVGEGT. The CDR3 extends over 15 amino acids. CDR3 sequence reads: CASSGDRAGNQPQHF. The CDR3 DNA follows: TGTGCCAGCAGTGGCGACAGGGCTGGCAATCAGCCCCAGCATTTT.

The chain carries TRBV6-5 and TRBJ1-2, with D unresolved. V was pared by 0 bases and J by 0 bases, with 11 bases between. The germline gives CDR1 MNHEY, CDR2 SVGAGI. This CDR3 is 16 amino acids long. CDR3 in DNA: TGTGCCAGCAGTTACTCGAGGGCAGTAGCTAACTATGGCTACACCTTC. Translating it yields CASSYSRAVANYGYTF.

The V gene is TRBV5-1, the J gene TRBJ2-5, with TRBD1 identical over 8 bases. Trimming took 7 bases from V and 5 from J; bases not matched to a gene: 4. Per germline, CDR1 SGHRS and CDR2 YFSETQ. There are 12 residues in the CDR3. In nucleotides, the CDR3 is TGCGCCAGCCACCGACAGGGGGAGACCCAGTACTTC. This sequence encodes CASHRQGETQYF. The entire variable domain, with the rest obtained from reference TRBV5-1 and TRBJ2-5, is as follows: KAGVTQTPRYLIKTRGQQVTLSCSPISGHRSVSWYQQTPGQGLQFLFEYFSETQRNKGNFPGRFSGRQFSNSRSEMNVSTLELGDSALYLCASHRQGETQYFGPGTRLLVL.

The V call is TRBV7-9, the J call TRBJ1-1; possibly TRBD1 for D (6 bases). V was clipped by 3 bases and J by 8 bases, with 10 bases between them. This CDR3 is 12 amino acids long. Germline V lookup: CDR1 SEHNR, CDR2 FQNEAQ (reference sequence). The CDR3 loop is CASSFGTQEAFF. CDR3 bases: TGTGCCAGCAGCTTCGGGACACAAGAAGCTTTCTTT. The variable domain in full, completed from reference TRBV7-9 and TRBJ1-1, reads DTGVSQNPRHKITKRGQNVTFRCDPISEHNRLYWYRQTLGQGPEFLTYFQNEAQLEKSRLLSDRFSAERPKGSFSTLEIQRTEQGDSAMYLCASSFGTQEAFFGQGTRLTVV.

This chain links TRBV23-1 with TRBJ2-2; 12 bases are shared with TRBD1. TRBV23-1 is an ORF for which the function is uncertain. The junction had 10 bases not matched to a gene; V was cut back by 6 bases and J by 8 bases. The CDR3 extends over 16 amino acids. CDR3 DNA sequence: TGCGCCAGCAGAAAACTTGGGGACAGGGGGCAGGGGGAGCTGTTTTTT. It encodes CASRKLGDRGQGELFF.

The chain uses TRBV6-5 and TRBJ1-1, with D unresolved. The V end lost 5 bases, the J end lost 0 bases, and 13 bases lay between the germline ends. The CDR3 length is 15 residues. Germline V gene lookup returns CDR1 MNHEY and CDR2 SVGAGI. CDR3 in amino acids: CASSPIGEMNTEAFF. Written as DNA, the CDR3 is TGTGCCAGCAGTCCTATTGGAGAAATGAACACTGAAGCTTTCTTT.

The rearrangement uses TRBV5-4 and TRBJ1-6; 8 nucleotides line up with TRBD1. CDR3 length: 14 amino acids. The germline gives CDR1 SGHNT, CDR2 YYREEE (reference sequence). V shed 6 bases, J shed 7 bases, and the junction held 6 bases outside the gene matches. CDR3 in amino acids: CASTAGQGNSPLHF. CDR3 sequence (DNA): TGTGCCAGCACCGCCGGACAGGGAAATTCACCCCTCCACTTT.